These 3 T cell receptor beta chains were all obtained from the same sample, sequenced in a study of blood T cell repertoires in COVID-19. The protocol was immunoSEQ multiplex PCR, while the TCRdb copy is restricted to in-frame clones and leaves out a portion. The table shows 200,000 to 250,000 clones, with less than 90% occurring only once. The material sequenced was peripheral blood. Receptors were obtained from an elderly woman with active or convalescent COVID-19.

This chain uses TRBV6-2 or TRBV6-3 with TRBJ2-3; the D is unclear. Germline CDR1 and CDR2: MNHEY and SVGEGT. The CDR3 loop spans 14 amino acids. Trimming pared 4 bases from V and 2 bases from J, leaving 10 bases between. The CDR3 is CASSSGGFTDTQYF. The CDR3 DNA reads TGTGCCAGCAGTTCTGGCGGTTTCACAGATACGCAGTATTTT.

J is TRBJ2-3 and V is TRBV4-3; possibly TRBD2 for D (5 bases). Germline CDR1 reads LGHNA; CDR2 reads YSLEER. The length of the CDR3 is 16 residues. V shed 4 bases and J shed 1 base, with 15 bases lying between them. The CDR3 sequence: CASSPSRWRGTDTQYF. In nucleotides, the CDR3 is TGCGCCAGCAGCCCCTCCCGATGGCGGGGCACAGATACGCAGTATTTT.

The chain uses TRBV5-1 and TRBJ2-7; 8 nucleotides line up with TRBD2. Losses at the gene ends were 3 bases for V and 1 base for J; bases not matched to a gene: 12. Germline CDR1 reads SGHRS; CDR2 reads YFSETQ. The CDR3 runs 17 residues. The CDR3 spells CASSYGPRAGESYEQYF. Here the CDR3 DNA reads TGCGCCAGCAGCTATGGACCCAGAGCGGGAGAATCCTACGAGCAGTACTTC.